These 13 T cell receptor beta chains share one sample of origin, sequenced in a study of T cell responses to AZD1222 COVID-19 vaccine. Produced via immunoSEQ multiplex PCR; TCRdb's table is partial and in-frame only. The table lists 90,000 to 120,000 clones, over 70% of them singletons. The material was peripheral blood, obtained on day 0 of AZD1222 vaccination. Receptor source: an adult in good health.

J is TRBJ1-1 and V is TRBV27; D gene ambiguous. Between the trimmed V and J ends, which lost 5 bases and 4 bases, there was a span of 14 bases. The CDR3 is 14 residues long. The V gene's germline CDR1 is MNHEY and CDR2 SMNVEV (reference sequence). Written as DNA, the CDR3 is TGTGCCAGCAGTCCCTTTTTCCTAATCACTGAAGCTTTCTTT. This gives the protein CASSPFFLITEAFF.

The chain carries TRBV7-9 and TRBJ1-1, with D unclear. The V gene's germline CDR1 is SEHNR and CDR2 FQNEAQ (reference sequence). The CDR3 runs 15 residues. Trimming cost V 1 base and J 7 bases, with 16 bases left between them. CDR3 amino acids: CASSLGAGQTSEAFF. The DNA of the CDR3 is TGTGCCAGCAGCTTAGGGGCCGGTCAGACAAGTGAAGCTTTCTTT.

Here the CDR3 reads CASSLSSGTGGYTF. The DNA of the CDR3 is TGTGCCAGCAGCTTAAGTTCGGGGACGGGCGGCTACACCTTC. This sequence joins TRBV7-2 and TRBJ1-2; D is perhaps TRBD1 (5 bases). Trimming shortened V by 2 bases and J by 8 bases, and 15 bases separated the two germline ends. The germline CDR1 and CDR2 sequences are SGHTA and FQGNSA. The CDR3 contains 14 residues.

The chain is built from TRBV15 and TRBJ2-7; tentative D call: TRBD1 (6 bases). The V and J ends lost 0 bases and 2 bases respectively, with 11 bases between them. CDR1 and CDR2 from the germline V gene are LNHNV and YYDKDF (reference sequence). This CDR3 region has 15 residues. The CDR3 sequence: CATSRDRGPTYEQYF. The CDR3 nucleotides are TGTGCCACCAGCAGAGACAGGGGCCCTACCTACGAGCAGTACTTC. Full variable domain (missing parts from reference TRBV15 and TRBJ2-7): DAMVIQNPRYQVTQFGKPVTLSCSQTLNHNVMYWYQQKSSQAPKLLFHYYDKDFNNEADTPDNFQSRRPNTSFCFLDIRSPGLGDTAMYLCATSRDRGPTYEQYFGPGTRLTVT.

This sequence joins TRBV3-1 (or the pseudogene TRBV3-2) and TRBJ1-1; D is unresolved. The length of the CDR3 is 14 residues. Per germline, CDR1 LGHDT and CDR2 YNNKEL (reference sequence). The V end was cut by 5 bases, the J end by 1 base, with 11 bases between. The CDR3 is CASSNGLRNTEAFF. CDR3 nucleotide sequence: TGTGCCAGCAGCAATGGACTGAGGAACACTGAAGCTTTCTTT.

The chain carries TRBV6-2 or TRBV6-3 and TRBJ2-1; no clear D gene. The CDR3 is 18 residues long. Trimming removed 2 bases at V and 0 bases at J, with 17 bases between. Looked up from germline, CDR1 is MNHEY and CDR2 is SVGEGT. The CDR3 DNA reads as TGTGCCAGCAGTTACCCCCGATCCCAAACCCCCTCCTACAATGAGCAGTTCTTC. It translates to CASSYPRSQTPSYNEQFF.

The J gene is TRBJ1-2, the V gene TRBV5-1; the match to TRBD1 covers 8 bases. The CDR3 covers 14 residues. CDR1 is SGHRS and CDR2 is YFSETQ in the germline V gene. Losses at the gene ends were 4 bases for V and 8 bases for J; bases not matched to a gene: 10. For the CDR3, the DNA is TGCGCCAGCAGCATTGGACAGGGCAGTTTGGGCTACACCTTC. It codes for CASSIGQGSLGYTF.

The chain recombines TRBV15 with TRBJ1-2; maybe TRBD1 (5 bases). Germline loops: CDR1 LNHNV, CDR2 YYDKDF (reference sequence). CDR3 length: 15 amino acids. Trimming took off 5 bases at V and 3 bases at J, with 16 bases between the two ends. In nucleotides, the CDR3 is TGTGCCACCAGCCCTACCCCCGGGGGATACTATGGCTACACCTTC. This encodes CATSPTPGGYYGYTF.

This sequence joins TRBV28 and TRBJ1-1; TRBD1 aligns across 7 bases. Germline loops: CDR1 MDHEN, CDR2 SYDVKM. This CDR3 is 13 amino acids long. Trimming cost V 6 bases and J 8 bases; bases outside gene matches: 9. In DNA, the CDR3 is TGTGCCAGCAGGTCTAGACAGGGCCCCGAAGCTTTCTTT. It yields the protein CASRSRQGPEAFF.

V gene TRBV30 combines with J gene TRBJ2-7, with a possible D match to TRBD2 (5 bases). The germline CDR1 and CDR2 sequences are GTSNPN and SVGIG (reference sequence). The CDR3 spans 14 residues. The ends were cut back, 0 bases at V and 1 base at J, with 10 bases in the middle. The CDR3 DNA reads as TGTGCCTGGAGTGTACAAGGAGGTTCCTACGAGCAGTACTTC. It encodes CAWSVQGGSYEQYF.

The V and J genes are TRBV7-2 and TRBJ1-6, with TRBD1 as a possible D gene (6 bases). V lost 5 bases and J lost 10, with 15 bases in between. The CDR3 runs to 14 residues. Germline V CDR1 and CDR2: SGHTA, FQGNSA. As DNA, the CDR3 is TGTGCCAGCAGCCCTACAGGGATTCAATCACCCCTCCACTTT. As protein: CASSPTGIQSPLHF.

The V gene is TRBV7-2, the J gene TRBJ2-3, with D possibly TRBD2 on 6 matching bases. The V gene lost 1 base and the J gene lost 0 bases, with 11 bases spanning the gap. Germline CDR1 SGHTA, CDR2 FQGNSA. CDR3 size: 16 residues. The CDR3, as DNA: TGTGCCAGCAGCTTAGACGGCGGGGTTAGCACAGATACGCAGTATTTT. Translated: CASSLDGGVSTDTQYF.

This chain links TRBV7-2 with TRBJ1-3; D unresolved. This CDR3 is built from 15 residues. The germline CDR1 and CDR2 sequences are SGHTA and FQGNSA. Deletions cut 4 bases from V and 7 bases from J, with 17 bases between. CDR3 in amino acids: CASSSQSGLGNTIYF. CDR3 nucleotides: TGTGCCAGCAGCTCTCAATCGGGCCTCGGGAACACCATATATTTT.